These 6 T cell receptor beta chains share one sample of origin, sequenced in a study of OX40 agonist ivuxolimab in advanced cancers. Clones were sequenced by immunoSEQ multiplex PCR, and TCRdb holds only the in-frame ones, with some missing. The sample includes 55,000 to 90,000 clones, approximately 80% of them seen just once. The sequenced sample was CD4+ or CD8+ T cells sorted from blood, obtained in a trial of the OX40 agonist ivuxolimab. The source is an adult with an advanced solid tumor such as melanoma, head and neck, liver or kidney cancer.

The chain employs TRBV25-1 and TRBJ2-5; a possible D gene is TRBD1 (6 bases). The CDR3 extends over 13 amino acids. The ends were cut back, 6 bases at V and 9 bases at J, with 17 bases in the middle. Germline CDR1 is MGHDK and CDR2 is SYGVNS. CDR3 sequence reads: CASRGPGPGAQYF. CDR3 in DNA: TGTGCCAGCAGGGGGCCGGGACCAGGGGCCCAGTACTTC.

V is TRBV7-5 and J is TRBJ1-5; the table's D gene call, TRBD1, was not cross checked with the DNA. TRBV7-5 is a recognized pseudogene. The CDR3 is 18 residues long. The CDR3 reads CVRSSDFNRGQGNQPQHF. Here the CDR3 DNA reads TGTGTCAGAAGCTCCGACTTTAACAGGGGGCAGGGCAATCAGCCCCAGCATTTT.

This chain connects TRBV11-2 to TRBJ2-1, with a weak D call TRBD1 (6 bases). Trimming took 5 bases from V and 4 from J, leaving 21 bases between them. CDR3 size: 17 residues. The germline gives CDR1 SGHAT, CDR2 FQNNGV. The CDR3 reads CASSLRGLRDTYNEQFF. CDR3 nucleotide sequence: TGTGCCAGCAGCCTAAGGGGCCTCCGGGACACATACAATGAGCAGTTCTTC.

The V gene is TRBV19, the J gene TRBJ1-5, with 11 bases that match TRBD1. J was trimmed by 4 bases and V by 5 bases; bases with no gene match: 4. The CDR3 is 15 residues long. Germline CDR1 LNHDA, CDR2 SQIVND (reference sequence). CDR3 bases: TGTGCCAGTAGTGCCGGGACAGGGGGTAATCAGCCCCAGCATTTT. Amino acids: CASSAGTGGNQPQHF.

The chain has TRBV15 and TRBJ2-5; 10 nucleotides match TRBD2. The assigned J gene may be wrong: the sequence end matches TRBJ2-7 better. Germline lookup yields CDR1 LNHNV and CDR2 YYDKDF (reference sequence). The CDR3 has 15 amino acids. The CDR3 bases are TGTGCCACCAGCTCTAGGACTAGCGGAGTCTACGAGCAGTACTTC. Protein: CATSSRTSGVYEQYF.

This chain joins TRBV2 and TRBJ2-1; 10 positions agree with TRBD2. CDR1 and CDR2 (germline): SNHLY, FYNNEI. CDR3 size: 17 residues. Trimming cost V 5 bases and J 4 bases; bases outside gene matches: 11. The CDR3 reads CASSSLRGTSDYNEQFF. CDR3 sequence (DNA): TGTGCCAGCAGTTCGCTTAGAGGGACTAGCGATTACAATGAGCAGTTCTTC.